The rows below give T cell receptor beta chains drawn from one sample of a study of T cell repertoires in cytomegalovirus infection. TCRdb independently ran MiXCR on the reads; one entry per CDR3 protein. This sample carries around 280,000 distinct CDR3 sequences, roughly an eighth of them seen once, and the ten largest clones take around 8.1%. The specimen was PBMCs. The receptors here all came from a human donor in good health (CMV status not recorded). Some clones in this sample may be carry-over from other donors' samples. Both conserved end residues are trimmed from each CDR3. Each record gives: J gene, V gene, CDR3 protein.

j_call: TRBJ1-1
v_call: TRBV5-1
cdr3_aa: ASSPESYTEAF

j_call: TRBJ1-1
v_call: TRBV7-9
cdr3_aa: ASSLDGTEAF

j_call: TRBJ2-1
v_call: TRBV29-1
cdr3_aa: SVVREGLWNEQF

j_call: TRBJ1-2
v_call: TRBV11-2
cdr3_aa: ASSSLRGPLNYGYT

j_call: TRBJ1-2
v_call: TRBV4-1
cdr3_aa: ASSQEGNRADYGYT

j_call: TRBJ1-3
v_call: TRBV29-1
cdr3_aa: SVSRGNTIY

j_call: TRBJ2-2
v_call: TRBV5-1
cdr3_aa: ASSLGAAGVTGELF

j_call: TRBJ1-6
v_call: TRBV7-2
cdr3_aa: ASTPLIGGSPLH

j_call: TRBJ2-7
v_call: TRBV7-2
cdr3_aa: ASSFVPGLYYEQY

j_call: TRBJ2-5
v_call: TRBV23-1
cdr3_aa: ASSQGLEETQY

j_call: TRBJ2-2
v_call: TRBV7-2
cdr3_aa: ASSLVGGWNTGELF

j_call: TRBJ2-7
v_call: TRBV6-2/TRBV6-3
cdr3_aa: ASSPHRDRGYEQY

j_call: TRBJ1-1
v_call: TRBV5-6
cdr3_aa: ASSSQFGSNTEAF

j_call: TRBJ1-1
v_call: TRBV19
cdr3_aa: ASSMSGRRRADTEAF

j_call: TRBJ2-7
v_call: TRBV28
cdr3_aa: ASSFNRGNGGLAAREQY

j_call: TRBJ2-3
v_call: TRBV2
cdr3_aa: AKRTSGEADTQY

j_call: TRBJ2-2
v_call: TRBV10-3
cdr3_aa: ATRGTLPKRNTGELF

j_call: TRBJ2-5
v_call: TRBV10-3
cdr3_aa: AISDKDRGQETQY

j_call: TRBJ1-4
v_call: TRBV7-9
cdr3_aa: ASNVGTNEKLF

j_call: TRBJ1-4
v_call: TRBV29-1
cdr3_aa: SARGGGTELF

j_call: TRBJ2-2
v_call: TRBV12-3/TRBV12-4
cdr3_aa: ASSRLSNTGELF

j_call: TRBJ1-1
v_call: TRBV3-1
cdr3_aa: ASSQFPTQEAF